These T cell receptor beta chains were read from a single sample in a study of vaccination and CD4 T cells after COVID-19. One entry per CDR3 protein, called by TCRdb with MiXCR from the PCR reads. The sample carries 9,500 to 12,000 distinct CDR3 sequences, approximately 57% recorded once. Their specific antigens are unknown. The sequenced material came from CD4+ T cells from blood, cultured in vitro. These receptors were obtained from a human donor who had recovered from COVID-19. CDR3s include the opening cysteine and the closing phenylalanine or tryptophan. The D gene is left open where the match is weak. Size is stated for part of the rows, as once, few or many counts, or as a class when the clone is expanded.

NA,TRBV30,TRBJ1-1,once,CAWNRDTLLGDTEAFF,TGTGCCTGGAATCGGGACACCCTCCTTGGGGACACTGAAGCTTTCTTT
NA,TRBV20-1,TRBJ1-2,few,CSVGRDRYTF,TGCAGTGTTGGCAGGGATCGCTACACCTTC
NA,TRBV5-4,TRBJ2-1,few,CASSPTGISYNEQFF,TGTGCCAGCAGCCCAACAGGAATCTCCTACAATGAGCAGTTCTTC
TRBD1,TRBV6-1,TRBJ1-6,NA,CASRPGQGSPLHF,TGTGCCAGCAGACCAGGACAGGGTTCACCCCTCCACTTT
NA,TRBV30,TRBJ2-3,few,CAWSVPGRGTDTQYF,TGTGCCTGGAGTGTACCGGGCAGGGGCACAGATACGCAGTATTTT
NA,TRBV6-2/TRBV6-3,TRBJ1-2,few,CASGPVYGYTF,TGTGCCAGCGGGCCAGTCTATGGCTACACCTTC
NA,TRBV19,TRBJ1-2,NA,CASTRELGYGYTF,TGTGCCAGTACCCGGGAATTGGGCTATGGCTACACCTTC
TRBD1,TRBV12-5,TRBJ2-7,once,CASGLDARDRAIYEQYF,TGTGCTAGTGGTTTGGACGCCCGGGACAGGGCCATCTACGAGCAGTACTTC
NA,TRBV6-4,TRBJ2-3,NA,CASSESGSPDTQYF,TGTGCCAGCAGTGAATCTGGTAGTCCAGATACGCAGTATTTT
NA,TRBV11-3,TRBJ2-3,NA,CASSFRRDTQYF,TGTGCCAGCAGCTTTAGGAGAGATACGCAGTATTTT
TRBD1,TRBV27,TRBJ1-5,NA,CASSLSGQGYNQPQHF,TGTGCCAGCAGTTTATCCGGACAGGGGTACAATCAGCCCCAGCATTTT
NA,TRBV7-2,TRBJ2-2,NA,CASSLDGGRTGELFF,TGTGCCAGCAGCTTAGATGGCGGGCGCACCGGGGAGCTGTTTTTT
NA,TRBV21-1,TRBJ2-7,few,CASSQGKTPYEQYF,TGTGCCAGCAGCCAGGGAAAGACCCCCTACGAGCAGTACTTC
NA,TRBV7-9,TRBJ1-5,NA,CASSPAGAQGNQPQHF,TGTGCCAGCAGCCCTGCGGGGGCGCAGGGCAATCAGCCCCAGCATTTT
TRBD1,TRBV6-2/TRBV6-3,TRBJ1-5,few,CASSYRGTGNQPQHF,TGTGCCAGCAGTTATCGGGGGACAGGGAATCAGCCCCAGCATTTT
NA,TRBV6-2/TRBV6-3,TRBJ1-5,NA,CASSYDSINQPQHF,TGTGCCAGCAGTTATGATTCAATCAATCAGCCCCAGCATTTT
NA,TRBV28,TRBJ1-1,few,CASRINTEAFF,TGTGCCAGCAGGATTAACACTGAAGCTTTCTTT
TRBD1,TRBV20-1,TRBJ1-1,few,CSARAQGVSEAFF,TGCAGTGCTAGGGCACAGGGGGTCTCCGAAGCTTTCTTT
TRBD2,TRBV24-1,TRBJ2-3,NA,CATSDRLAQTADTQYF,TGTGCCACCAGTGATCGACTAGCACAAACGGCAGATACGCAGTATTTT
NA,TRBV6-2/TRBV6-3,TRBJ1-2,NA,CASRVKGYGYTF,TGTGCCAGCAGGGTGAAGGGCTATGGCTACACCTTC
TRBD2,TRBV5-1,TRBJ2-1,NA,CASGGGLQSDEQFF,TGCGCCAGCGGGGGGGGACTTCAGAGCGATGAGCAGTTCTTC
NA,TRBV12-3/TRBV12-4,TRBJ2-6,once,CASTSTASGANVLTF,TGTGCCAGCACGAGCACCGCATCTGGGGCCAACGTCCTGACTTTC
NA,TRBV20-1,TRBJ2-7,NA,CSARRSAGPDYEQYF,TGCAGTGCTAGAAGGTCAGCTGGACCTGACTACGAGCAGTACTTC
TRBD1,TRBV7-9,TRBJ1-2,NA,CASSLGQGYGYTF,TGTGCCAGCAGCTTAGGACAGGGCTATGGCTACACCTTC
NA,TRBV7-3,TRBJ1-6,few,CASSLTFESPLHF,TGTGCCAGCAGCTTAACGTTCGAATCACCCCTCCACTTT
NA,TRBV11-2,TRBJ1-2,NA,CASSHDSYRYTF,TGTGCCAGCAGCCACGACAGCTACCGCTACACCTTC
NA,TRBV21-1,TRBJ2-6,NA,CASKRGSGANVLTF,TGTGCCAGCAAAAGGGGCTCTGGGGCCAACGTCCTGACTTTC
NA,TRBV7-8,TRBJ1-2,few,CASSTAGQNSRTRGYGYTF,TGTGCCAGCAGTACCGCTGGACAGAATTCCAGGACCCGAGGGTATGGCTACACCTTC
NA,TRBV18,TRBJ2-5,NA,CASSPPERGPSETQYF,TGTGCCAGCTCACCACCGGAAAGGGGCCCCTCAGAGACCCAGTACTTC
NA,TRBV5-1,TRBJ2-5,NA,CASSLGSAGSQETQYF,TGCGCCAGCAGCTTGGGATCAGCAGGCTCCCAAGAGACCCAGTACTTC
TRBD1,TRBV6-5,TRBJ1-2,NA,CASSYLGGSGYTF,TGTGCCAGCAGTTATTTAGGGGGCTCTGGCTACACCTTC
TRBD1,TRBV19,TRBJ1-2,large,CASSRQGYGYTF,TGTGCCAGTAGTCGACAGGGCTATGGCTACACCTTC
NA,TRBV6-1,TRBJ1-1,NA,CASRLTDINTEAFF,TGTGCCAGCAGATTGACGGATATTAACACTGAAGCTTTCTTT
NA,TRBV6-1,TRBJ1-2,NA,CASRAGTADYGYTF,TGTGCCAGCAGGGCCGGGACGGCGGACTATGGCTACACCTTC
NA,TRBV6-5,TRBJ1-5,NA,CASSSLPRVPPQHF,TGTGCCAGCAGTTCGCTACCCAGGGTGCCGCCCCAGCATTTT
NA,TRBV6-1,TRBJ2-5,NA,CASSGLGRVEETQYF,TGTGCCAGCAGTGGCTTGGGCAGGGTTGAGGAGACCCAGTACTTC
NA,TRBV25-1,TRBJ1-6,NA,CASSESPIGSPLHF,TGTGCCAGCAGTGAGTCTCCAATCGGTTCACCCCTCCACTTT
TRBD1,TRBV5-1,TRBJ2-7,NA,CASSPRGDRGNVYEQYF,TGCGCCAGCAGCCCCAGGGGGGACAGGGGAAATGTTTACGAGCAGTACTTC
NA,TRBV19,TRBJ2-7,NA,CATMGDPGGEQYF,TGTGCCACCATGGGGGACCCCGGCGGCGAGCAGTACTTC
NA,TRBV14,TRBJ2-2,NA,CASSPRQGGTGELFF,TGTGCCAGCAGCCCCCGACAGGGAGGGACCGGGGAGCTGTTTTTT
NA,TRBV7-8,TRBJ1-6,few,CASSLPGGDSPLHF,TGTGCCAGCAGCTTACCGGGGGGCGATTCACCCCTCCACTTT
TRBD2,TRBV29-1,TRBJ2-3,once,CSVTSGGSDTQYF,TGCAGCGTCACTAGCGGCGGGTCAGATACGCAGTATTTT
NA,TRBV6-1,TRBJ1-5,NA,CASSGLTGTGNQPQHF,TGTGCCAGCAGTGGATTAACAGGGACGGGCAATCAGCCCCAGCATTTT
TRBD1,TRBV24-1,TRBJ1-6,few,CATSDYRDRGNSPLHF,TGTGCCACCAGTGATTACCGGGACAGAGGGAATTCACCCCTCCACTTT
TRBD1,TRBV7-9,TRBJ1-2,few,CASSSRRQGNPYTF,TGTGCCAGCAGCTCCCGGCGACAGGGCAACCCCTACACCTTC
NA,TRBV6-5,TRBJ1-5,NA,CASSYSGPSNQPQHF,TGTGCCAGCAGTTACTCTGGACCCAGCAATCAGCCCCAGCATTTT
NA,TRBV11-3,TRBJ1-1,NA,CASSLRQMNTEAFF,TGTGCCAGCAGCTTAAGACAGATGAACACTGAAGCTTTCTTT
NA,TRBV19,TRBJ2-1,NA,CASKPQRGEQFF,TGTGCCAGTAAACCACAACGGGGTGAGCAGTTCTTC
NA,TRBV24-1,TRBJ2-1,once,CATAVGALNEQFF,TGTGCCACGGCGGTGGGGGCGTTGAATGAGCAGTTCTTC
NA,TRBV6-4,TRBJ2-1,NA,CASSFSPPGGTYNEQFF,TGTGCCAGCAGTTTCTCCCCTCCGGGGGGCACCTACAATGAGCAGTTCTTC
TRBD2,TRBV27,TRBJ2-1,NA,CASSFELAGVYEQFF,TGTGCCAGCAGTTTTGAATTAGCGGGAGTCTATGAGCAGTTCTTC
NA,TRBV20-1,TRBJ1-6,NA,CSARESKGTKNSPLHF,TGCAGTGCTAGAGAATCCAAGGGGACTAAGAATTCACCCCTCCACTTT
NA,TRBV6-5,TRBJ2-5,NA,CASSYAKGVAETQYF,TGTGCCAGCAGTTACGCAAAAGGGGTAGCGGAGACCCAGTACTTC
NA,TRBV2,TRBJ1-2,NA,CASSGDGTLYGYTF,TGTGCCAGCAGTGGGGACGGAACCCTCTATGGCTACACCTTC
NA,TRBV6-2/TRBV6-3,TRBJ1-1,NA,CASSYSGGRGNTEAFF,TGTGCCAGCAGTTACTCCGGGGGGCGAGGAAACACTGAAGCTTTCTTT
TRBD1,TRBV11-2,TRBJ2-7,NA,CASSSGRVGQGSYEQYF,TGTGCCAGCAGCTCTGGTCGGGTGGGACAGGGGTCCTACGAGCAGTACTTC